The clone carrying this T cell receptor (beta chain) appeared once. The CDR3 consists of 14 residues. CDR1 is SGHRS and CDR2 is YFSETQ in the germline V gene. The V end lost 2 bases, the J end lost 3 bases, and 11 bases lay between the germline ends. These data are taken from a study of technical replicates of blood from four donors. TCRdb's table, derived via immunoSEQ multiplex PCR, lists solely in-frame clones and lacks some. The sample has approximately 81,000 clones, 96% seen once. The chain has TRBV5-1 and TRBJ1-1; possibly TRBD1 for D (6 bases). The sample consisted of T cells isolated from PBMCs. The sequence was collected from a human donor in good health. DNA of the CDR3: TGCGCCAGCAGCTTAGACAGGTGGGACACTGAAGCTTTCTTT. This sequence encodes CASSLDRWDTEAFF.